Described below is a single T cell receptor beta chain sequence and its context. Constant-region reverse primers amplified full-length variable regions, followed by semi-nested Nested Universal Primer A PCR. Via MiXCR, TCRdb re-called the 5' RACE reads, giving one row per CDR3 protein. The repertoire holds under 35,000 distinct CDR3 sequences, with about a quarter as singletons. The CDR3 runs 17 residues. The V gene end was trimmed by 1 base and the J gene end by 2 bases; junction bases not matched to a gene: 5. From germline, CDR1 is MNHEY and CDR2 SMNVEV (reference sequence). This TCR derives from a female donor with breast cancer. The genes are TRBV27 and TRBJ2-1, with 10 bases lining up with TRBD1. Sequenced: naive CD4+ T cells sorted from a lymph node. The subset: naive CD4+ T cells, CD4+CD45RA+CD25-. The CDR3, as DNA: TGTGCCAGCAGTTTATACGGGACAGGGGATACCTACAATGAGCAGTTCTTC. It encodes CASSLYGTGDTYNEQFF.